These 17 T cell receptor beta chains share one sample of origin, sequenced in a study of tumor and adjacent non-tumor tissue in lung cancer. This sample's RNA came from whole unsorted tissue. A modified ARM-PCR protocol with three rounds of nested PCR amplified TCRbeta. In TCRdb, the multiplex PCR reads were re-called with MiXCR into one record per CDR3 protein. The table shows 120,000 or so distinct CDR3 sequences, with about 66% occurring only once. The sequenced sample consisted of lung tumor tissue. These receptors were collected from a man between 25 and 39 years old with non-small cell lung cancer.

The gene calls are TRBV28 and TRBJ1-4; D ambiguous. Trimming took 7 bases from V and 3 from J, leaving 9 bases between them. This CDR3 contains 13 residues. Germline V gene sequence: CDR1 MDHEN, CDR2 SYDVKM. In DNA, the CDR3 is TGTGCCAGCATCAGCGAATCTAATGAAAAACTGTTTTTT. Protein sequence: CASISESNEKLFF.

To note about this clonotype: Sequence at one end of the junction differs from germline and may be a read error. V gene TRBV6-2 or TRBV6-3 combines with J gene TRBJ1-1; TRBD1 might be the D (5 bases). This CDR3 contains 12 residues. Germline assignment: CDR1 MNHEY and CDR2 SVGEGT. The CDR3 DNA reads TGTGCCAGCAGTTACGCGGGGGGTGAAACTTTCTTT. Its translation is CASSYAGGETFF.

The J gene is TRBJ2-5, the V gene TRBV5-4; D call uncertain. Germline values: CDR1 SGHNT, CDR2 YYREEE (reference sequence). Trimming shortened V by 1 base and J by 4 bases, and 11 bases separated the two germline ends. The CDR3 runs to 14 residues. This chain's CDR3 is CASSLWAARETQYF. As DNA, the CDR3 is TGTGCCAGCAGCTTGTGGGCGGCACGAGAGACCCAGTACTTC.

A word on this clonotype: Here the CDR3 omits its conserved ending phenylalanine or tryptophan, so a read error is the likely source. The rearrangement uses TRBV11-3 and TRBJ2-1; D call uncertain. The germline gives CDR1 SGHNT, CDR2 YENEEA. The CDR3 has 13 residues. CDR3 sequence (DNA): TGTGCAAGCAGCCCCACACATGGCAATGAGCAGTTCTAC. Its protein is CASSPTHGNEQFY.

Regarding this clonotype: Given a much more abundant clone one base away, this may be a read error. The CDR3 is CASSVARAFYNEQFF. The CDR3 bases are TGTGCCAGCAGTGTGGCACGGGCGTTCTACAATGAGCAGTTCTTC. J is TRBJ2-1 and V is TRBV6-2 or TRBV6-3; D is uncertain. CDR1 MNHEY and CDR2 SVGEGT come from the germline V gene. This CDR3 is built from 15 residues. V gave up 5 bases and J gave up 3 bases, with 14 bases separating them.

V and J are TRBV6-1 and TRBJ2-3; 10 nucleotides match TRBD2. V gave up 11 bases and J gave up 7 bases; unmatched junction bases: 18. CDR3 length equals 16 residues. Germline loops: CDR1 MNHNS, CDR2 SASEGT. The CDR3 bases are TGTGCCTGCATCCCGCGGGGGCTAGCGGGGGTAAATACGCAGTATTTT. Protein: CACIPRGLAGVNTQYF.

About this clonotype itself: A junction end diverges from the germline sequence, so it may reflect a read error. The chain carries TRBV10-3 and TRBJ1-1; perhaps TRBD1 as D (5 bases). CDR1 and CDR2 from the germline V gene are ENHRY and SYGVKD. The CDR3 length is 14 residues. The CDR3 loop reads CAIRDMQGDTEAIF. As DNA, the CDR3 is TGTGCCATCAGGGACATGCAGGGCGACACTGAAGCTATCTTT.

Points on this clonotype: It may be a read error: a sequence one base away is much more abundant. J is TRBJ1-1 and V is TRBV4-3, with 7 nucleotides matching TRBD1. Losses at the gene ends were 0 bases for V and 12 bases for J; bases not matched to a gene: 7. The CDR3 is 13 amino acids. The germline CDR1 and CDR2 sequences are LGHNA and YSLEER. The CDR3 DNA reads as TGCGCCAGCAGCCAAGACCGGACAGGCAAAACTTTCTTT. Encoded protein: CASSQDRTGKTFF.

The chain employs TRBV20-1 and TRBJ1-6; D is unresolved. Germline lookup yields CDR1 DFQATT and CDR2 SNEGSKA (reference sequence). V lost 3 bases and J lost 8, with 14 bases in between. The CDR3 is 14 amino acids. CDR3: CSARLGAQYSPLHF. The CDR3, as DNA: TGCAGTGCTAGGCTAGGCGCACAGTATTCACCCCTCCACTTT.

Remarks on this clonotype: Given a much more abundant clone one base away, this may be a read error. In DNA, the CDR3 is TGCAGCGGGTGGGGTCCGAACACTGAAGCTTTCTTT. Translation gives CSGWGPNTEAFF. This chain joins TRBV29-1 and TRBJ1-1; D unclear. The germline CDR1 and CDR2 sequences are SQVTM and ANQGSEA. This CDR3 has 12 residues. V was shortened by 7 bases and J by 1 base, with 10 bases between the two germline ends.

With respect to this clonotype: Since a much larger clone is just one base distant, this may be a read error. V usage is TRBV30 and J usage is TRBJ1-5; 9 bases match TRBD1. The germline V gene has CDR1 GTSNPN and CDR2 SVGIG (reference sequence). The junction had 2 bases not matched to a gene; V was cut back by 2 bases and J by 9 bases. The CDR3 extends over 12 amino acids. Written as DNA, the CDR3 is TGTGCCTGGAGTACAGGGGGCCGGCCCCAGCATTTT. Its translation is CAWSTGGRPQHF.

This clonotype occurred a few times. It is likely a read error, because the conserved phenylalanine at the end of the CDR3 is missing. This CDR3 is CAWRETGLNTEAFL. The CDR3, as DNA: TGTGCCTGGAGAGAGACAGGTCTAAACACTGAAGCTTTCTTA. The chain uses TRBV30 and TRBJ1-1; D is perhaps TRBD1 (6 bases). CDR3 length: 14 residues. Trimming took 3 bases from V and 2 from J, leaving 13 bases between them. Germline V lookup: CDR1 GTSNPN, CDR2 SVGIG (reference sequence).

About this clonotype: A read error may account for a junction end that differs from germline. The chain uses TRBV20-1 and TRBJ1-6, with TRBD1 as a possible D gene (5 bases). Germline loops: CDR1 DFQATT, CDR2 SNEGSKA (reference sequence). CDR3 length equals 14 residues. CDR3 protein: CSASGGPGRSPIHF. The CDR3 bases are TGCAGTGCTAGCGGGGGACCGGGGCGATCACCCATCCACTTT.

Concerning this clonotype: A clone one base away is much larger, so this may be a read error. The chain couples TRBV12-3 or TRBV12-4 to TRBJ1-2; D might be TRBD1 (5 bases). V was clipped by 6 bases and J by 5 bases, with 13 bases between them. This CDR3 has 13 amino acids. The CDR3 protein is CASSPSTAYGYTF. In DNA form, the CDR3 reads TGTGCCAGCAGCCCCTCGACAGCGTATGGCTACACCTTC.

This clonotype has a single count. A much more abundant neighbour one base away suggests this may be a read error. The chain combines TRBV20-1 with TRBJ2-1; 14 positions match TRBD2. The CDR3 length is 18 residues. Losses at the gene ends were 3 bases for V and 8 bases for J; bases not matched to a gene: 15. Per germline, CDR1 DFQATT and CDR2 SNEGSKA (reference sequence). The CDR3, as DNA: TGCAGTGCTAGGGCCCCCGGGACTAGCGGGAGTTTGGATGATGAGCAGTTCTTC. Its protein product is CSARAPGTSGSLDDEQFF.

A remark on this clonotype: Being one base from a much bigger clone, this may be a read error. Given the absence of the conserved phenylalanine or tryptophan at the CDR3 end, a read error is likely. V gene TRBV30 combines with J gene TRBJ2-6; 9 bases fit TRBD2. Germline V gene sequence: CDR1 GTSNPN, CDR2 SVGIG (reference sequence). The CDR3 has 19 amino acids. V lost 0 bases to trimming and J lost 0 bases; unmatched junction nucleotides: 9. The CDR3 sequence is CAWSVGASGVTSGANVLTS. CDR3 nucleotide sequence: TGTGCCTGGAGTGTGGGGGCTAGCGGGGTAACCTCTGGGGCCAACGTCCTGACTTCC.

This clonotype was seen a handful of times. The J gene is TRBJ2-3, the V gene TRBV5-6; D is unclear. Germline CDR1 is SGHDT and CDR2 is YYEEEE. The CDR3 consists of 15 residues. V lost 1 base and J 2 bases, leaving 11 bases between the germline ends. CDR3 protein: CASSLRRSYTDTQYF. DNA for the CDR3: TGTGCCAGCAGCTTGCGGCGTTCCTACACAGATACGCAGTATTTT.